Listed below are T cell receptor beta chains from one sample, sequenced in a study of OX40 agonist ivuxolimab in advanced cancers. Profiling relied on immunoSEQ multiplex PCR, and the TCRdb table lists in-frame clones only, not all of them. In the table there are 95,000 to 150,000 clones, around 93% of which are singletons. The input for sequencing was CD4+ or CD8+ T cells sorted from blood, taken in a trial of the OX40 agonist ivuxolimab. These receptors all stem from an adult with an advanced solid tumor such as melanoma, head and neck, liver or kidney cancer. CDR3s include the opening cysteine and the closing phenylalanine or tryptophan. The order of the fields is V gene, J gene, CDR3 protein.

TRBV6-5	TRBJ1-1	CASSYVSARSNTEAFF
TRBV7-9	TRBJ2-1	CASSPVGQGLLVGQFF
TRBV7-3	TRBJ2-3	CASSLAVGTSTDTQYF
TRBV11-3	TRBJ1-1	CASSLYGNTEAFF
TRBV25-1	TRBJ1-1	CASSEFMNTEAFF
TRBV18	TRBJ2-1	CASSPLEGDEQFF
TRBV6-5	TRBJ2-7	CASSRKERGEQYF
TRBV5-8	TRBJ2-5	CASSLVGLGPGETQYF
TRBV7-9	TRBJ1-5	CASSLTAGPNSNQPQHF
TRBV28	TRBJ2-5	CASRTGGKETQYF
TRBV11-1	TRBJ2-1	CASSLALRQPLVNEQFF
TRBV7-9	TRBJ2-6	CASSSIQAGPSGANVLTF
TRBV6-1	TRBJ2-3	CASSEYDLRRTDTQYF
TRBV6-1	TRBJ1-4	CASRARDRDEKLFF
TRBV7-6	TRBJ2-5	CASSFQETQYF
TRBV11-1	TRBJ1-1	CASSPRDRGNTEAFF
TRBV6-6	TRBJ1-1	CASRTGRPEAFF
TRBV7-2	TRBJ2-5	CASSLAGGKETQYF
TRBV9	TRBJ1-1	CASSVAQMNTEAFF
TRBV5-4	TRBJ2-2	CASSQLARTGELFF
TRBV5-1	TRBJ2-1	CASSPEGGSSYNEQFF
TRBV9	TRBJ2-1	CASCPWDEQFF
TRBV6-6	TRBJ1-2	CASSYVAVYGYTF
TRBV6-1	TRBJ1-1	CASSGRRQNTEAFF
TRBV5-5	TRBJ2-7	CASRKGLAGAVYEQYF
TRBV9	TRBJ2-7	CASRRTTGSPYEQYF
TRBV4-1	TRBJ2-2	CASSQDRVAGGRNTGELFF
TRBV2	TRBJ2-5	CASSEATRQETQYF
TRBV6-1	TRBJ1-2	CASSDPRRHPLYGYTF
TRBV19	TRBJ1-2	CASSIPLGRERGSSYTF
TRBV7-3	TRBJ2-5	CASSLEIQETQYF
TRBV5-1	TRBJ1-5	CASSSTGFNQPQHF
TRBV5-1	TRBJ1-2	CASSLKQGSYGYTF
TRBV5-1	TRBJ2-6	CASSPDRRSGANVLTF
TRBV7-2	TRBJ2-5	CASSFGIGETQYF
TRBV5-1	TRBJ2-1	CASSFAFRASPREQFF
TRBV28	TRBJ2-2	CASSFGGRIAGELFF
TRBV19	TRBJ2-1	CASSIGAASGYNEQFF
TRBV7-6	TRBJ1-3	CASSSPIRDRGNTIYF
TRBV28	TRBJ2-5	CASSLTGGQKTQYF
TRBV29-1	TRBJ2-3	CSVVRADTQYF